This T cell receptor (beta chain) was identified in a study of T cell responses to AZD1222 COVID-19 vaccine (dated by TCRdb to the early 2020s). Looking at the study overall: Because spike-specific TCR depth and breadth did not differ between the two schedules, AZD1222 recipients who got a second dose at roughly 4 weeks were pooled with those who got a second dose at roughly 12 weeks. TCR sequencing covered more than 230 trial participants: 207 given two doses of AZD1222 and approximately 25 given two doses of MenACWY control vaccine. Trial participants were enrolled into age subgroups of 18-55, 56-69 and 70-plus years, which contained around 150, 29 and 61 TCR-sequenced participants, respectively. What the work shows at the level of the full study, not this receptor alone: The 56-69-year group was small, and its depth increase did not reach significance, likely because of low power. Spike-specific TCR breadth and depth rose significantly after two AZD1222 doses compared with day 0 and with MenACWY recipients. Because no day 14 peak-response samples were available, the repertoires could be characterized only after the peak T cell response. Nearly half of unique spike-specific TCRs reportedly recognized epitopes outside regions mutated in the B.1.351 and B.1.1.7 variants. The whole spike protein was spanned by vaccine-associated CD4 TCRs, and dominant responses were seen in regions 160-218 and 743-854. Most participants were white British and females outnumbered males, and the authors suggested that clonal diversity may have been underestimated. Conclusions about previously exposed vaccinees were limited because only 6 or 7 AZD1222 recipients were SARS-CoV-2 seropositive at baseline.

The CDR3 regions of human TCRbeta chains were subjected to immunosequencing. The authors' pipeline ran thus. Repertoire TCRs were matched against a reference library of SARS-CoV-2-specific TCRs generated with the MIRA antigen-specificity platform. Breadth was defined as the fraction of unique TCRs that were SARS-CoV-2-associated. Depth was defined as the fraction of total T cells that were SARS-CoV-2-associated. Using the MIRA data, each spike-specific TCR was mapped to the spike region that the TCR reacts to and placed in a CD4 or CD8 class. Log10-transformed breadth and depth values were compared by one-way ANOVA with Sidak's multiple comparisons tests. In its TCRdb copy, this immuneACCESS table keeps in-frame sequences only and misses some clones. Where compared with another copy, unresolved V genes explain less than half of these, and the others have no known cause. That table furnishes V, J and clone size, whereas the DNA furnished D and trimming. Recorded for this sample are about 150,000 clones; roughly 90% of them occurred a single time. The top ten clones comprise under 1.5% of the sample.

CDR1 LGHNA and CDR2 YSLEER are derived from the germline V gene. CDR3 length: 16 amino acids, cysteine to phenylalanine. CDR3 DNA is the only sequence kept; it has 48 bases, read in frame from the first base. At the junction V is shortened by 1 base and J by 4 bases; bases outside the gene matches: 8. Turning to this clone: What this receptor recognizes is not known. Base qualities are not provided; no much larger clone lies one nucleotide away.

Explained via the paper, the time point label denotes: baseline before first vaccination. Vaccinee samples were obtained from the UK trials COV001 and COV002, which included a single-blind randomized controlled phase 2/3 trial of AZD1222 (ChAdOx1 nCoV-19) in healthy adults. Trial participant PBMC samples were collected at day 0 and day 28 after the second dose for TCRbeta chain sequencing. Material: peripheral blood, obtained on day 0 of AZD1222 vaccination. The V and J segments used are TRBV4-3 and TRBJ1-2; TRBD1 lines up with 8 middle nucleotides. This sequence was found in an adult in good health. CDR3 region: CASSQGQTGGGYGYTF. The DNA sequence is as follows: TGCGCCAGCAGCCAAGGACAAACAGGGGGAGGCTATGGCTACACCTTC.